These 29 T cell receptor beta chains were sequenced from one sample in a study of blood T cell repertoires in COVID-19. Data came from immunoSEQ multiplex PCR; TCRdb stores just in-frame clones and leaves some out. This sample has around 200,000 clones, with 86% found just once. Sequenced input: PBMCs or T cells enriched from blood (not recorded which). These receptors originate from a middle-aged man with acute COVID-19.

The rearrangement links TRBV7-9 to TRBJ2-1, with TRBD2 matching 7 bases. CDR1 is SEHNR, CDR2 FQNEAQ, per germline (reference sequence). This CDR3 is 15 amino acids long. V shed 6 bases and J 9 bases; nucleotides not matched to a gene: 14. DNA for the CDR3: TGTGCCAGCAGGTTCCTTACGGGGGGAGAAGGTGAGCAGTTCTTC. Translation gives CASRFLTGGEGEQFF.

This sequence joins TRBV6-4 and TRBJ2-1, with a weak D call TRBD2 (5 bases). The V and J ends lost 7 bases and 0 bases respectively, with 10 bases between them. This CDR3 is 14 amino acids long. From germline, CDR1 is MRHNA and CDR2 SNTAGT. The CDR3 reads CASKVDYSYNEQFF. CDR3 bases: TGTGCCAGCAAGGTCGACTACTCCTACAATGAGCAGTTCTTC.

The genes are TRBV19 and TRBJ1-4; possibly TRBD1 for D (5 bases). The CDR3 loop spans 15 amino acids. With 6 bases removed from V and 5 bases from J, the gap between germline ends came to 16 bases. Germline loops: CDR1 LNHDA, CDR2 SQIVND (reference sequence). CDR3: CASSPQGAENEKLFF. The CDR3 DNA follows: TGTGCCAGTAGCCCGCAGGGCGCAGAGAATGAAAAACTGTTTTTT.

The rearrangement joins TRBV9 to TRBJ2-1, with D perhaps matching TRBD2 (6 bases). Trimming left V 3 bases short and J 0 bases short, with 13 bases between. The CDR3 has 16 residues. Germline values: CDR1 SGDLS, CDR2 YYNGEE. CDR3 in DNA: TGTGCCAGCAGCGCCCTAGCGTCTAGCTCCTACAATGAGCAGTTCTTC. It codes for CASSALASSSYNEQFF.

The chain uses TRBV18 and TRBJ1-4; 9 bases fit TRBD1. This CDR3 comprises 13 residues. Germline V lookup: CDR1 KGHSH, CDR2 LQKENI. The junction had 3 bases not matched to a gene; V was cut back by 6 bases and J by 7 bases. The CDR3 is CASSRTGVEKLFF. In nucleotides, the CDR3 is TGTGCCAGCTCCCGGACAGGGGTTGAAAAACTGTTTTTT.

The chain is built from TRBV25-1 and TRBJ2-5, with TRBD1 matching over 9 bases. The CDR3 spans 17 residues. The germline gives CDR1 MGHDK, CDR2 SYGVNS. V dropped 6 bases and J dropped 2; count of bases not matched to a gene: 13. In DNA form, the CDR3 reads TGTGCCAGCAGCCGAACGGGACAGGGACCAAGACAAGAGACCCAGTACTTC. It translates to CASSRTGQGPRQETQYF.

The chain joins TRBV2 to TRBJ2-1, with D hard to call. Per germline, CDR1 SNHLY and CDR2 FYNNEI. The length of the CDR3 is 11 residues. V shed 11 bases and J shed 0 bases, with 5 bases lying between them. The CDR3 loop reads CAGGSYNEQFF. The CDR3, as DNA: TGTGCCGGCGGCTCCTACAATGAGCAGTTCTTC.

This clone was seen just once. The V call is TRBV19, the J call TRBJ1-2; D may be TRBD1 (6 bases). CDR3 length: 15 amino acids. With 2 bases removed from V and 2 bases from J, the gap between germline ends came to 12 bases. Germline V gives CDR1 LNHDA, CDR2 SQIVND (reference sequence). CDR3 amino acids: CASSIKTGSNYGYTF. CDR3 in DNA: TGTGCCAGTAGTATAAAGACAGGTTCAAACTATGGCTACACCTTC.

The V gene is TRBV6-5, the J gene TRBJ2-4, with 9 nucleotides matching TRBD1. This CDR3 has 14 amino acids. Trimming removed 2 bases from V and 8 bases from J; junction bases left unmatched: 4. CDR1 and CDR2 from the germline V gene are MNHEY and SVGAGI. The CDR3 DNA reads TGTGCCAGCAGTTACAGGACAGGGGAGGACATTCAGTACTTC. Translation gives CASSYRTGEDIQYF.

This clone was found a few times. The chain couples TRBV4-3 to TRBJ2-3; 9 nucleotides match TRBD1. Germline CDR1 LGHNA, CDR2 YSLEER. With 3 bases clipped from V and 5 bases from J, the junction kept 12 bases outside the gene matches. This CDR3 has 17 residues. This CDR3 reads CASSQAQGALPRDTQYF. CDR3 nucleotide sequence: TGCGCCAGCAGCCAGGCACAGGGGGCTCTACCGAGAGATACGCAGTATTTT.

This clone was observed once. The chain combines TRBV29-1 with TRBJ2-7; TRBD2 matches 9 bases. Looked up from germline, CDR1 is SQVTM and CDR2 is ANQGSEA. Germline trimming cut 4 bases from V and 0 bases from J; bases unmatched to any gene: 1. The CDR3 has 13 residues. CDR3 residues: CSVVSGSSYEQYF. In nucleotides, the CDR3 is TGCAGCGTTGTTAGCGGGAGCTCCTACGAGCAGTACTTC.

V gene TRBV2 combines with J gene TRBJ1-5; 7 bases map to TRBD1. This CDR3 is built from 14 residues. Germline CDR1 and CDR2: SNHLY and FYNNEI. With 7 bases clipped from V and 5 bases from J, the junction kept 8 bases outside the gene matches. CDR3 nucleotides: TGTGCCAGCACCACGGACAGGCACCATCAGCCCCAGCATTTT. The encoded protein is CASTTDRHHQPQHF.

V usage is TRBV4-3 and J usage is TRBJ2-3, with TRBD2 as a possible D gene (5 bases). This CDR3 contains 14 residues. Trimming stripped 3 bases from V and 0 bases from J, with 7 bases between. CDR1 is LGHNA and CDR2 is YSLEER in the germline V gene. CDR3 amino acids: CASSQSGSTDTQYF. CDR3 DNA: TGCGCCAGCAGCCAGAGCGGCAGCACAGATACGCAGTATTTT.

The chain recombines TRBV3-1 (or the pseudogene TRBV3-2) with TRBJ2-1; 11 nucleotides agree with TRBD2. Germline lookup yields CDR1 LGHDT and CDR2 YNNKEL (reference sequence). The V segment lost 5 bases and the J segment 0 bases; nucleotides outside the gene matches: 6. There are 17 residues in the CDR3. In nucleotides, the CDR3 is TGTGCCAGCAGCTCCCGACTAGCGGGAAACTCCTACAATGAGCAGTTCTTC. The encoded protein is CASSSRLAGNSYNEQFF.

With respect to this clone: The germline gene is not matched at one end of the junction; a read error may be the cause. The genes are TRBV28 and TRBJ2-3, with 8 bases identical to TRBD2. Germline CDR1 MDHEN, CDR2 SYDVKM. The CDR3 spans 14 residues. The CDR3 DNA reads as TGTGCCAGCGGTTTAGCGGGAAGCCCAGATACGCAGTATTTT. The encoded protein is CASGLAGSPDTQYF.

This chain connects TRBV9 to TRBJ1-6, with 8 nucleotides matching TRBD1. The CDR3 loop spans 14 amino acids. Germline CDR1 and CDR2: SGDLS and YYNGEE. J gave up 7 bases and V 0 bases, and 0 bases lay outside the gene matches. CDR3 sequence: CASSVAGGNSPLHF. The CDR3 nucleotides are TGTGCCAGCAGCGTAGCAGGGGGCAATTCACCCCTCCACTTT.

In this sample, this clone turned up once. The chain is built from TRBV5-6 and TRBJ2-7; D is unclear. Germline V lookup: CDR1 SGHDT, CDR2 YYEEEE. Trimming pared 0 bases from V and 6 bases from J, leaving 10 bases between. The CDR3 spans 13 residues. The CDR3 loop is CASSLALEAEQYF. CDR3 DNA sequence: TGTGCCAGCAGCTTGGCCCTAGAGGCCGAGCAGTACTTC.

The V call is TRBV29-1, the J call TRBJ2-5, with D unresolved. The V gene lost 7 bases and the J gene lost 1 base, with 10 bases spanning the gap. CDR3 length equals 12 residues. Germline CDR1 reads SQVTM; CDR2 reads ANQGSEA. The CDR3 reads CSARRSQETQYF. DNA of the CDR3: TGCAGCGCCCGAAGGAGCCAAGAGACCCAGTACTTC. The entire variable domain, with the rest obtained from reference TRBV29-1 and TRBJ2-5, is as follows: SAVISQKPSRDICQRGTSLTIQCQVDSQVTMMFWYRQQPGQSLTLIATANQGSEATYESGFVIDKFPISRPNLTFSTLTVSNMSPEDSSIYLCSARRSQETQYFGPGTRLLVL.

The chain uses TRBV5-3 and TRBJ2-2; D is unresolved. TRBV5-3 is an ORF, with its function uncertain. V lost 4 bases and J lost 7, with 8 bases in between. The CDR3 covers 12 residues. CDR3 DNA: TGTGCCAGAAGCACGAGAAACGGGGAGCTGTTTTTT. Protein product: CARSTRNGELFF.

V is TRBV10-3 and J is TRBJ2-3; 7 nucleotides line up with TRBD1. Germline-derived CDR1 and CDR2 are ENHRY and SYGVKD. This CDR3 is 16 amino acids long. The trim removed 1 base at V and 1 base at J, leaving 5 bases unmatched. CDR3 in DNA: TGTGCCATCAGTGAGTACAGGGGCCCTCGCACAGATACGCAGTATTTT. The encoded protein is CAISEYRGPRTDTQYF.

The chain recombines TRBV6-2 or TRBV6-3 with TRBJ2-4, with D unresolved. CDR1 and CDR2 (germline): MNHEY, SVGEGT. Between the trimmed V and J ends, which lost 4 bases and 9 bases, there was a span of 13 bases. The length of the CDR3 is 13 residues. Written as DNA, the CDR3 is TGTGCCAGCAGTTCCTATTACTGGAGCATTCAGTACTTC. It yields the protein CASSSYYWSIQYF.

The chain has TRBV3-1 (or the pseudogene TRBV3-2) and TRBJ2-7, with D possibly matching TRBD2 (5 bases). The CDR3 extends over 11 amino acids. V was cut by 4 bases and J by 6 bases, with 7 bases left in between. The V gene's germline CDR1 is LGHDT and CDR2 YNNKEL (reference sequence). CDR3 DNA: TGTGCCAGCAGCCGGGAGTTCGAGCAGTACTTC. Protein sequence: CASSREFEQYF.

This sequence joins TRBV12-3 or TRBV12-4 and TRBJ1-5; D unclear. Trimming cost V 8 bases and J 2 bases, with 7 bases left between them. The CDR3 loop spans 12 amino acids. In nucleotides, the CDR3 is TGTGCCAGCTCGTCGGGCAATCAGCCCCAGCATTTT. Protein sequence: CASSSGNQPQHF.

The rearrangement uses TRBV10-3 and TRBJ2-1; 9 bases are shared with TRBD2. Per the germline V gene, CDR1 is ENHRY and CDR2 is SYGVKD. The trim removed 4 bases at V and 4 bases at J, leaving 5 bases unmatched. The CDR3 has 15 amino acids. CDR3 nucleotide sequence: TGTGCCATCAGTGCACTAGCGGGTGAATACAATGAGCAGTTCTTC. It codes for CAISALAGEYNEQFF.

J is TRBJ1-5 and V is TRBV28, with 12 bases that match TRBD1. CDR1 MDHEN and CDR2 SYDVKM come from the germline V gene. The CDR3 consists of 15 residues. V was pared by 6 bases and J by 6 bases, with 6 bases of the junction left unmatched. The DNA for the CDR3 is TGTGCCAGCAGCCCAGGGACAGGGGGCGTTCAGCCCCAGCATTTT. Residues: CASSPGTGGVQPQHF.

This sequence joins TRBV7-2 and TRBJ1-4, with D possibly TRBD1 on 5 matching bases. Trimming cost V 4 bases and J 8 bases, with 17 bases left between them. Germline V gene data show CDR1 as SGHTA and CDR2 as FQGNSA. The CDR3 length is 15 residues. The CDR3 sequence is CASSSPGGGGEKLFF. CDR3 nucleotides: TGTGCCAGCAGCTCCCCCGGGGGAGGAGGGGAAAAACTGTTTTTT.

The rearrangement links TRBV14 to TRBJ2-5, with D perhaps matching TRBD2 (5 bases). The CDR3 sequence is 16 residues long. Germline V lookup: CDR1 SGHDN, CDR2 FVKESK. Trimming took off 1 base at V and 3 bases at J, with 15 bases between the two ends. The CDR3 coding sequence is TGTGCCAGCAGCCAAGTCGAAGACTACCTAAAAGAGACCCAGTACTTC. This gives the protein CASSQVEDYLKETQYF.

V and J are TRBV6-2 or TRBV6-3 and TRBJ2-5, with D maybe TRBD2 (5 bases). Germline V CDR1 and CDR2: MNHEY, SVGEGT. The CDR3 consists of 15 residues. The V gene lost 2 bases and the J gene lost 3 bases, with 13 bases spanning the gap. CDR3 sequence: CASSYEVAGEETQYF. CDR3 DNA sequence: TGTGCCAGCAGTTACGAAGTCGCCGGGGAAGAGACCCAGTACTTC.

This chain joins TRBV2 and TRBJ2-4; D is uncertain. The germline V gene has CDR1 SNHLY and CDR2 FYNNEI. CDR3 length: 15 residues. V lost 7 bases to trimming and J lost 0 bases, with 13 bases between them. The CDR3 sequence is CASNREETAKNIQYF. In DNA form, the CDR3 reads TGTGCCAGCAACCGCGAGGAGACAGCCAAAAACATTCAGTACTTC.